This T cell receptor (beta chain) appears in the sequencing data of a study of T-cell memory formation after mild COVID-19. Using its own MiXCR run on the 5' RACE reads, TCRdb lists one record per CDR3 protein. This sample has some 290,000 distinct CDR3 sequences; about 17% occur once, and the top ten carry more than 20%. This clonotype was detected only a few times. The CDR3 is 14 amino acids. V gave up 1 base and J gave up 7 bases, with 13 bases separating them. CDR1 is MGHRA and CDR2 is YSYEKL in the germline V gene. The clonotype comes from a man between 18 and 35 years old who had mild COVID-19 (a few samples of this study predate the infection). Cell type and time point are not known. The sample consisted of PBMCs or a T cell subset sorted from them (not recorded which). The rearrangement joins TRBV4-1 to TRBJ1-1; weak D call: TRBD1 (5 bases). CDR3 sequence: CASSQAGSFGEAFF. The CDR3 DNA sequence: TGCGCCAGCAGCCAAGCAGGGAGTTTTGGTGAAGCTTTCTTT.